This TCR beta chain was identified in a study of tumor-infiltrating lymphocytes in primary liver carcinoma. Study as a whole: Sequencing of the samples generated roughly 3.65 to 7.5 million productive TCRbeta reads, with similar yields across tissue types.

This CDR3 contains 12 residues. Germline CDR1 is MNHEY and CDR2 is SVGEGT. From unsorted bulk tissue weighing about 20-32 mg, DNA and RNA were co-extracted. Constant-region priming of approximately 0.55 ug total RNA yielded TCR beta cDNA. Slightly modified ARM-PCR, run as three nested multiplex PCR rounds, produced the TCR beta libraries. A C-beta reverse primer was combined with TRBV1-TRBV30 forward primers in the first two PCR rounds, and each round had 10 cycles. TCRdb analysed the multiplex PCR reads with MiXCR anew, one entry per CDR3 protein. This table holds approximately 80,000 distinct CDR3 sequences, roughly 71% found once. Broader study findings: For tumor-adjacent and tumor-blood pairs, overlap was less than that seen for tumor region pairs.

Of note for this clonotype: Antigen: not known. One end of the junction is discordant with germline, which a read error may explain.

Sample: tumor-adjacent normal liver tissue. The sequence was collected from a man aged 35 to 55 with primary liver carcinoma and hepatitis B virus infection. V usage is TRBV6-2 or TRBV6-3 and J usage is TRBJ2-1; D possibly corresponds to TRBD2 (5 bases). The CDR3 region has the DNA TGTGCCAGCGTGGACTCCTACGATGAGCAGTTCTTC. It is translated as CASVDSYDEQFF.